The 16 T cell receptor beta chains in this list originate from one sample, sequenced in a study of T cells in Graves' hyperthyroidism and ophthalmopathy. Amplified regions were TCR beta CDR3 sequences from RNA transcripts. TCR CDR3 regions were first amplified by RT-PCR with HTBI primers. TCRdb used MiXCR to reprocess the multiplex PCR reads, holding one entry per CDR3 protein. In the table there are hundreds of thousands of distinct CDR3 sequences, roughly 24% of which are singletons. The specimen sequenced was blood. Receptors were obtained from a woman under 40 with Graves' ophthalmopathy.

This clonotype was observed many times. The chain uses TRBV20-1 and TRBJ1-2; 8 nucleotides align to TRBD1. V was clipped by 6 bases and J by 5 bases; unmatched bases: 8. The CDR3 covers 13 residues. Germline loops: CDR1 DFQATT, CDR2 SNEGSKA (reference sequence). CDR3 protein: CSAPDRESYGYTF. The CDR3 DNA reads TGCAGTGCGCCGGACAGGGAGTCTTATGGCTACACCTTC.

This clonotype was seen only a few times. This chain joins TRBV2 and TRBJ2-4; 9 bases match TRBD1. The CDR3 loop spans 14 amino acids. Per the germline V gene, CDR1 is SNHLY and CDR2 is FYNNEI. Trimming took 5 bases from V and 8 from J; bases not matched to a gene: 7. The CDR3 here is CASSRGQGRYIQYF. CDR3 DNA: TGTGCCAGCAGTAGGGGACAGGGACGATACATTCAGTACTTC. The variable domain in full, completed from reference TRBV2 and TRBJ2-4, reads EPEVTQTPSHQVTQMGQEVILRCVPISNHLYFYWYRQILGQKVEFLVSFYNNEISEKSEIFDDQFSVERPDGSNFTLKIRSTKLEDSAMYFCASSRGQGRYIQYFGAGTRLSVL.

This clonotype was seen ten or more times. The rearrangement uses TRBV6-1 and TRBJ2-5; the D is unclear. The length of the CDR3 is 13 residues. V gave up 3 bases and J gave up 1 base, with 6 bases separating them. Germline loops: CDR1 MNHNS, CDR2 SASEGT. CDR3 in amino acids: CASSEIAQETQYF. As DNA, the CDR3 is TGTGCCAGCAGTGAGATAGCCCAAGAGACCCAGTACTTC.

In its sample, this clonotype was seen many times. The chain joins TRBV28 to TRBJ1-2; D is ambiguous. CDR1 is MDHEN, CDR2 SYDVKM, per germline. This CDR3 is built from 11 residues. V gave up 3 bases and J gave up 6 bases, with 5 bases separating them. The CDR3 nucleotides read TGTGCCAGCAGTTTCTTAAATGGCTACACCTTC. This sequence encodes CASSFLNGYTF.

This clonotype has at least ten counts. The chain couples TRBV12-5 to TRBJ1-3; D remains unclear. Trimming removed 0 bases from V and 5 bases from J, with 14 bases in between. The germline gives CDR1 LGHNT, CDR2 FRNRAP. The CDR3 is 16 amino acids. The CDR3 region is CASGLVERPERNTIYF. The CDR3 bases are TGTGCTAGTGGTTTGGTAGAGCGGCCGGAACGAAACACCATATATTTT.

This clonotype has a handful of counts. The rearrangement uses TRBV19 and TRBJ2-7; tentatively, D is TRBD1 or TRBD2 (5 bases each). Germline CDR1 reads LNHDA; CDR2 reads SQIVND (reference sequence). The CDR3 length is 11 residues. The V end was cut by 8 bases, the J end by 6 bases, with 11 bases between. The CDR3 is CASSEGLEQYF. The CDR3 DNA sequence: TGTGCCAGTTCCGAGGGGCTCGAGCAGTACTTC.

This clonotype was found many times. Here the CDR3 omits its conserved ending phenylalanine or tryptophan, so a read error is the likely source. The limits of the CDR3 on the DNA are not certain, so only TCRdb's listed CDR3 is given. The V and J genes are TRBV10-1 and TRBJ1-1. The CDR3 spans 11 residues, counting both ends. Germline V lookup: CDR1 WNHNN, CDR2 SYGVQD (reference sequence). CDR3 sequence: CASSEAARSFL.

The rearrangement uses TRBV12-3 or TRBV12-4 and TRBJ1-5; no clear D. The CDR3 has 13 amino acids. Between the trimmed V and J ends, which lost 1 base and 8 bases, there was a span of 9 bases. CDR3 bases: TGTGCCAGCAGTTTAGGGGTGAGCAAGCCCCAGCATTTT. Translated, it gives CASSLGVSKPQHF.

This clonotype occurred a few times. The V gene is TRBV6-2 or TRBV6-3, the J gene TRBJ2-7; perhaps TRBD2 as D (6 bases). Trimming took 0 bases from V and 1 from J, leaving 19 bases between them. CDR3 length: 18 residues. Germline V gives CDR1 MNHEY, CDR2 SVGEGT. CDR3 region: CASSYSLGGGPKSYEQYF. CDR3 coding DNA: TGTGCCAGCAGTTACTCGTTAGGTGGAGGGCCTAAATCCTACGAGCAGTACTTC.

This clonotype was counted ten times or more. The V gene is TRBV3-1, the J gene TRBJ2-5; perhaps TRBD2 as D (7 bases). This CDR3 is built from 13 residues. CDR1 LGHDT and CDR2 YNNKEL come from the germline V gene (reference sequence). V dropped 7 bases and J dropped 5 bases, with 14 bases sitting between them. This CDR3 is CASTRGAKETQYF. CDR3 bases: TGTGCCAGCACCCGGGGGGCAAAGGAGACCCAGTACTTC.

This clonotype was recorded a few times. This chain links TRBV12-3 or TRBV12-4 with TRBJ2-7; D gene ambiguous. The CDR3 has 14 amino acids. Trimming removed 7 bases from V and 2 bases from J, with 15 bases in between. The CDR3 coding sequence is TGTGCCAGCAATTTCGAAGACATCCCCTACGAGCAGTACTTC. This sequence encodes CASNFEDIPYEQYF.

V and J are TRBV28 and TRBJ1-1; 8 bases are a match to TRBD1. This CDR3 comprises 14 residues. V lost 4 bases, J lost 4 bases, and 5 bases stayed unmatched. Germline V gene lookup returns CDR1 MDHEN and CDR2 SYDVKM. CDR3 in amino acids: CASSSSTGGTEAFF. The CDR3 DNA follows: TGTGCCAGCAGTTCAAGCACAGGGGGCACTGAAGCTTTCTTT.

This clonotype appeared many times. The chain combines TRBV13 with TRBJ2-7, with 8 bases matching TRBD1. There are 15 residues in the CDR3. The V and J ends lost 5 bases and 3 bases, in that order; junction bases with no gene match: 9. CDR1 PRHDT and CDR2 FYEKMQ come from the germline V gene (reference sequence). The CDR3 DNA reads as TGTGCCAGCAGCCTCAGACCGGGACAGGACTACGAGCAGTACTTC. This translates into CASSLRPGQDYEQYF.

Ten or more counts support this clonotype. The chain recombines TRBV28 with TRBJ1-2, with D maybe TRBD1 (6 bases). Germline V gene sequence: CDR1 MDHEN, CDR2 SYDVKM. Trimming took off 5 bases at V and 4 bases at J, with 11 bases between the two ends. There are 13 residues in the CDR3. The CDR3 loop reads CASSPDRFYGYTF. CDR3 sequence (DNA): TGTGCCAGCAGTCCCGACAGGTTCTATGGCTACACCTTC.

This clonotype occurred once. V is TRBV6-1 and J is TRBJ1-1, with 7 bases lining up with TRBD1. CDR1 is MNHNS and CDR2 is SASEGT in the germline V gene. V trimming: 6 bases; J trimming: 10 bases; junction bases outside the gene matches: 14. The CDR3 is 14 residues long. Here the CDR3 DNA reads TGTGCCAGCAGGTCGCCCGGGACAGCGTTAGGAGCTTTCTTT. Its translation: CASRSPGTALGAFF.

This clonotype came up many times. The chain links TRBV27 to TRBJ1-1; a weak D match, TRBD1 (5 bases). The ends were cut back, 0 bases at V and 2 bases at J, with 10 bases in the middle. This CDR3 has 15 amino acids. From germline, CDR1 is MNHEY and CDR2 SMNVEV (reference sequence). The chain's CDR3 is CASSLSPGTNTEAFF. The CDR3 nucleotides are TGTGCCAGCAGTTTATCCCCAGGGACCAACACTGAAGCTTTCTTT.